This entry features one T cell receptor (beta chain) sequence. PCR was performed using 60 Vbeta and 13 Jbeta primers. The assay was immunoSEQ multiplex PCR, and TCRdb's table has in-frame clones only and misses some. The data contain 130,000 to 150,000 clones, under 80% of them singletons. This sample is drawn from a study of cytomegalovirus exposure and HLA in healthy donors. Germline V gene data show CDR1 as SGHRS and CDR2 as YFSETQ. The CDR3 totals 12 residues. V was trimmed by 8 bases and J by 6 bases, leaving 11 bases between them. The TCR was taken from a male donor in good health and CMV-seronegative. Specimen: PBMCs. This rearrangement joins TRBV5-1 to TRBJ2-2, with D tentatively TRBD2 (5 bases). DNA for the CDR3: TGCGCCAGTAGAAAGGAGGCCGGGGAGCTGTTTTTT. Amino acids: CASRKEAGELFF.